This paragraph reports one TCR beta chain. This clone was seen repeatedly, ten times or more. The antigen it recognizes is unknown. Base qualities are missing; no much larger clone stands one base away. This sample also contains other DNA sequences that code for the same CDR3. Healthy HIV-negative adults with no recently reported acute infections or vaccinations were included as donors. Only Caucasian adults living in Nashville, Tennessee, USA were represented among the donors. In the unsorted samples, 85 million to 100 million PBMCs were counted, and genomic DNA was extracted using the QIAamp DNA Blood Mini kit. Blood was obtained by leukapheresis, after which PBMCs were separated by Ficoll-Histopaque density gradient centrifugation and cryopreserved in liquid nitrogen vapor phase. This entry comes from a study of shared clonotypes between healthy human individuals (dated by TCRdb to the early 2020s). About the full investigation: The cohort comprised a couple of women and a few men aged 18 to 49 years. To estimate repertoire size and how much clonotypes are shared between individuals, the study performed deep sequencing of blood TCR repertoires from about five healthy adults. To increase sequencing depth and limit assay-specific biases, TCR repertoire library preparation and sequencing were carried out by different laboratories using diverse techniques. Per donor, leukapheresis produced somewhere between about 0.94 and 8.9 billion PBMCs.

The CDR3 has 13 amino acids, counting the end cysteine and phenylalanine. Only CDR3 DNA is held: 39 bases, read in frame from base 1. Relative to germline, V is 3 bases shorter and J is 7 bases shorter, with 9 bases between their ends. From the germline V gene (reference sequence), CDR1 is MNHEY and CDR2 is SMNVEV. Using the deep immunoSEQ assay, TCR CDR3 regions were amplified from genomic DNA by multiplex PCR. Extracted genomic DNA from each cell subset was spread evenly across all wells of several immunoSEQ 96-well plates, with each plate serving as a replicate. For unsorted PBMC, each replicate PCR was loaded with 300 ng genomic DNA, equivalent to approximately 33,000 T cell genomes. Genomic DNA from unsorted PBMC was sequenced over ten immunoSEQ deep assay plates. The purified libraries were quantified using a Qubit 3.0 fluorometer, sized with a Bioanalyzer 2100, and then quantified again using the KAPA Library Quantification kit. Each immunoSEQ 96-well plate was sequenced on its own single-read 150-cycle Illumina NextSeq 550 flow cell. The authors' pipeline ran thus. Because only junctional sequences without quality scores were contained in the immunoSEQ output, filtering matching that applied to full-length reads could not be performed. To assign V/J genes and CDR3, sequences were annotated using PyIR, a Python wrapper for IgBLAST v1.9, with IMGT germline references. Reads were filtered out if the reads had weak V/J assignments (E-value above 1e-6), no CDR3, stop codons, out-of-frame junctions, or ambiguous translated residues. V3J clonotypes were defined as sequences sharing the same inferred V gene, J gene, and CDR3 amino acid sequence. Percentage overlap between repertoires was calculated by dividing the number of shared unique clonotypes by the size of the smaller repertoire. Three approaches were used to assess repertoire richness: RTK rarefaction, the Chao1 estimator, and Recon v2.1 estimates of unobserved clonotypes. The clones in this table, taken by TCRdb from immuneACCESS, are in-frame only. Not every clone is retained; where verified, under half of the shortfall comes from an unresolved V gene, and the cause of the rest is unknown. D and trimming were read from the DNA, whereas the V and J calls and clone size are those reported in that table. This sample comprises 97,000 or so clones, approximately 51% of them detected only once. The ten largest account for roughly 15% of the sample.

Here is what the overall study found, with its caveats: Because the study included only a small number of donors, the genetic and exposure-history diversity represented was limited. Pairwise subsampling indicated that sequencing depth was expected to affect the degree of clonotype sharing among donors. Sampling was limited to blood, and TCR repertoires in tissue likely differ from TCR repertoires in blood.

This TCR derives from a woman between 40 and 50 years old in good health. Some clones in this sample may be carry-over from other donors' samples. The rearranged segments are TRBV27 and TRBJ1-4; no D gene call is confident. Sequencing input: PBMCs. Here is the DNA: TGTGCCAGCAGTTTTTCTGGCTTTGAAAAACTGTTTTTT. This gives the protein CASSFSGFEKLFF. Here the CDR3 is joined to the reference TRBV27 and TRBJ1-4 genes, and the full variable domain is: EAQVTQNPRYLITVTGKKLTVTCSQNMNHEYMSWYRQDPGLGLRQIYYSMNVEVTDKGDVPEGYKVSRKEKRNFPLILESPSPNQTSLYFCASSFSGFEKLFFGSGTQLSVL.